These T cell receptor beta chains were read from a single sample in a study of regulatory T cells in long-lasting Graves disease. TCRdb analysed the multiplex PCR reads with MiXCR anew, one entry per CDR3 protein. The repertoire has 360,000 or so distinct CDR3 sequences, 15% to 20% of them found once; the top ten carry roughly a fifth. This sample also belongs to another study, concerning T cells in Graves' hyperthyroidism and ophthalmopathy.

The specimen comprised peripheral blood mononuclear cells (PBMCs), sampled at new diagnosis, from a patient treated with antithyroid drugs. The receptors originated from a young woman with Graves disease. The CDR3 runs from the conserved cysteine through the conserved F or W.

v_call	j_call	cdr3_aa
TRBV6-1	TRBJ2-3	CASSENTGGVDTQYF
TRBV6-2/TRBV6-3	TRBJ2-3	CATRRMTADTQYF
TRBV12-3/TRBV12-4	TRBJ1-5	CASSLTWPNQPQHF
TRBV5-1	TRBJ2-7	CASSPTTGAGREQYF
TRBV7-3	TRBJ2-3	CASGRREADTQYF
TRBV6-1	TRBJ2-2	CASRSYTNTGELFF
TRBV7-9	TRBJ1-5	CASTSSLRGNQPQHF
TRBV9	TRBJ1-1	CASSPGGIIMNTEAFF
TRBV20-1	TRBJ2-3	CSARGHLTITDTQYF
TRBV25-1	TRBJ2-7	CASSQTGMAYEQYF
TRBV14	TRBJ2-5	CASSQDRLAGVKETQYF
TRBV7-8	TRBJ1-3	CASSSMGHSGNTIYF
TRBV4-1	TRBJ2-1	CASSQGTGHYNEQFF
TRBV6-2/TRBV6-3	TRBJ2-2	CASTDRRGGPVGELFF
TRBV9	TRBJ1-1	CASSVAGANTEAFF
TRBV27	TRBJ2-3	CASSLFTPSTDTQYF
TRBV2	TRBJ1-6	CASSDRAGGNSPLHF
TRBV19	TRBJ2-1	CASSMDRVPYNEQFF
TRBV14	TRBJ2-3	CASSPFLADTQYF
TRBV6-1	TRBJ1-2	CASGDYGYTF
TRBV12-3/TRBV12-4	TRBJ1-2	CASTRSGINYGYTF
TRBV18	TRBJ1-3	CASSPQSNRAGNTIYF
TRBV7-3	TRBJ1-4	CASSPDGEKLFF
TRBV5-5	TRBJ1-2	CASSLGLGQGGGYTF
TRBV29-1	TRBJ2-6	CSVEVGVNVLTF
TRBV12-3/TRBV12-4	TRBJ1-4	CASSVVAGGFEKLFF
TRBV12-3/TRBV12-4	TRBJ2-5	CASRGDRDRYQETQYF
TRBV20-1	TRBJ2-7	CSARYPGIINEQYF
TRBV18	TRBJ2-1	CASVKGVEQFF
TRBV20-1	TRBJ2-2	CSAPLAGVSGELFF
TRBV28	TRBJ2-1	CASSSSAGRINEQFF
TRBV20-1	TRBJ1-2	CSAQDRDQERGNYGYTF
TRBV7-3	TRBJ2-2	CASSPLAGNTGELFF
TRBV2	TRBJ2-3	CASSVSGSRADTQYF
TRBV11-2	TRBJ2-3	CASRTSGRADTQYF
TRBV2	TRBJ2-1	CASSDRLAIFNEQFF
TRBV29-1	TRBJ1-1	CSVCRVSMNTEAFF
TRBV4-1	TRBJ2-3	CASSPEGGQREGLADTQYF
TRBV12-3/TRBV12-4	TRBJ2-7	CASSLGAQAGYEQYF
TRBV6-1	TRBJ2-6	CASGTGFSGANVLTF
TRBV7-9	TRBJ2-1	CASKRVGGNEQFF
TRBV5-1	TRBJ2-1	CASSLGTGLGEQFF
TRBV30	TRBJ2-2	CAWSAGQGAGELFF
TRBV11-2	TRBJ1-6	CASSFQGGRNSPLHF
TRBV5-4	TRBJ1-1	CASSTRQGANTEAFF
TRBV9	TRBJ1-1	CASSVGVGNTEAFF
TRBV9	TRBJ1-2	CASADGYGYTF
TRBV5-1	TRBJ1-1	CASRLWASMNTEAFF
TRBV2	TRBJ1-1	CASSEYLGTEAFF
TRBV30	TRBJ2-3	CAWTFGTGAVDTQYF
TRBV5-1	TRBJ1-3	CASSLDPPTVVNTIYF
TRBV20-1	TRBJ2-7	CSARPQGASSYEQYF